Below, 13 T cell receptor beta chains from the same sample are listed, as sequenced in a study of cytomegalovirus exposure and HLA in healthy donors. Here immunoSEQ multiplex PCR was the method, and the copy in TCRdb shows in-frame clones only, minus some. Of a few hundred thousand clones detected, roughly 90% appear once; the ten largest clones hold over 0.8%. Sequenced: PBMCs. The receptors here all came from a woman aged 18-29 years in good health and CMV-seronegative.

The V call is TRBV6-6, the J call TRBJ2-1, with 9 bases aligning to TRBD2. CDR3 length equals 15 residues. Germline CDR1 is MNHNY and CDR2 is SVGAGI (reference sequence). V lost 2 bases to trimming and J lost 8 bases; unmatched junction nucleotides: 7. The CDR3 coding sequence is TGTGCCAGCAGTTACAGGGCGGGAGGGCAAGATGAGCAGTTCTTC. Protein: CASSYRAGGQDEQFF.

V usage is TRBV15 and J usage is TRBJ1-3; TRBD1 aligns across 7 bases. CDR1 is LNHNV and CDR2 is YYDKDF in the germline V gene (reference sequence). The CDR3 loop spans 17 amino acids. The V gene end was trimmed by 0 bases and the J gene end by 0 bases; junction bases not matched to a gene: 5. The CDR3 is CATSRDPGTASGNTIYF. CDR3 DNA sequence: TGTGCCACCAGCAGAGATCCGGGGACAGCCTCTGGAAACACCATATATTTT.

The V call is TRBV4-3, the J call TRBJ1-4; no clear D gene. V was pared by 0 bases and J by 6 bases, with 11 bases between. The germline V gene has CDR1 LGHNA and CDR2 YSLEER. CDR3 length: 15 residues. This CDR3 is CASSQEMGTDEKLFF. In nucleotides, the CDR3 is TGCGCCAGCAGCCAAGAAATGGGCACAGATGAAAAACTGTTTTTT.

The chain combines TRBV2 with TRBJ1-2, with a tentative D call TRBD1 (5 bases). Germline values: CDR1 SNHLY, CDR2 FYNNEI. The CDR3 covers 14 residues. Trimming took off 3 bases at V and 5 bases at J, with 13 bases between the two ends. The CDR3 sequence is CASSDRDGGYGYTF. The CDR3 nucleotides are TGTGCCAGCAGTGACAGGGACGGAGGGTATGGCTACACCTTC.

This chain joins TRBV5-1 and TRBJ2-3, with 7 bases identical to TRBD2. Per the germline V gene, CDR1 is SGHRS and CDR2 is YFSETQ. V gave up 4 bases and J gave up 0 bases; unmatched junction bases: 11. This CDR3 is 17 amino acids long. The chain's CDR3 is CASSPGGLAASTDTQYF. The CDR3 DNA is TGCGCCAGCAGCCCCGGCGGCCTAGCGGCTAGCACAGATACGCAGTATTTT.

This clone was found once. This chain uses TRBV2 with TRBJ2-1; D is perhaps TRBD2 (5 bases). V gave up 8 bases and J gave up 4 bases, with 15 bases separating them. The V gene's germline CDR1 is SNHLY and CDR2 FYNNEI. The CDR3 length is 14 residues. The CDR3 protein is CASSRPGIYNEQFF. DNA of the CDR3: TGTGCCAGCTCGAGGCCGGGGATATACAATGAGCAGTTCTTC. Complete variable domain (other parts from reference TRBV2 and TRBJ2-1): EPEVTQTPSHQVTQMGQEVILRCVPISNHLYFYWYRQILGQKVEFLVSFYNNEISEKSEIFDDQFSVERPDGSNFTLKIRSTKLEDSAMYFCASSRPGIYNEQFFGPGTRLTVL.

This chain uses TRBV2 with TRBJ2-1, with a weak D call TRBD2 (6 bases). The CDR3 length is 14 residues. Germline V CDR1 and CDR2: SNHLY, FYNNEI. Trimming left V 9 bases short and J 4 bases short, with 16 bases between. CDR3 protein: CASGEDSGYNEQFF. CDR3 sequence (DNA): TGTGCCAGTGGGGAGGATAGCGGTTACAATGAGCAGTTCTTC. Using reference TRBV2 and TRBJ2-1 for the parts outside the CDR3, the full variable domain is EPEVTQTPSHQVTQMGQEVILRCVPISNHLYFYWYRQILGQKVEFLVSFYNNEISEKSEIFDDQFSVERPDGSNFTLKIRSTKLEDSAMYFCASGEDSGYNEQFFGPGTRLTVL.

This clone has only a few counts. This sequence joins TRBV6-1 and TRBJ1-5, with TRBD1 identical over 7 bases. This CDR3 region has 15 residues. With 1 base clipped from V and 5 bases from J, the junction kept 5 bases outside the gene matches. Germline CDR1 MNHNS, CDR2 SASEGT. CDR3 protein: CASSEDRGPYQPQHF. The CDR3 DNA follows: TGTGCCAGCAGTGAAGACAGGGGACCTTATCAGCCCCAGCATTTT.

The count of this clone is one. The sample has other DNA sequences that encode this CDR3 too. The gene calls are TRBV28 and TRBJ1-5; 10 bases map to TRBD1. Germline V gene lookup returns CDR1 MDHEN and CDR2 SYDVKM. The CDR3 is made up of 16 amino acids. The trim removed 6 bases at V and 4 bases at J, leaving 9 bases unmatched. The CDR3 sequence is CASSLRQGAGNQPQHF. In DNA, the CDR3 is TGTGCCAGCAGCCTAAGACAGGGGGCTGGGAATCAGCCCCAGCATTTT.

The genes are TRBV5-4 and TRBJ1-2; D gene unclear. Trimming took off 1 base at V and 0 bases at J, with 10 bases between the two ends. The CDR3 is 15 amino acids. CDR1 is SGHNT, CDR2 YYREEE, per germline (reference sequence). Written as DNA, the CDR3 is TGTGCCAGCAGCTTGCCAGTACAGACTAACTATGGCTACACCTTC. Its translation is CASSLPVQTNYGYTF.

This chain connects TRBV28 to TRBJ1-3; D is uncertain. This CDR3 spans 15 amino acids. The germline V gene has CDR1 MDHEN and CDR2 SYDVKM. Deletions cut 6 bases from V and 2 bases from J, with 14 bases between. The DNA of the CDR3 is TGTGCCAGCAGCGACACCGGGGTGCCTGGAAACACCATATATTTT. Encoded protein: CASSDTGVPGNTIYF.

V and J are TRBV15 and TRBJ2-7, with 8 nucleotides matching TRBD1. With 8 bases clipped from V and 2 bases from J, the junction kept 2 bases outside the gene matches. Germline V lookup: CDR1 LNHNV, CDR2 YYDKDF (reference sequence). The CDR3 has 12 amino acids. CDR3 DNA: TGTGCCACCGGGACAGGACCCTACGAGCAGTACTTC. Encoded protein: CATGTGPYEQYF. Full variable domain (rest looked up from reference TRBV15 and TRBJ2-7): DAMVIQNPRYQVTQFGKPVTLSCSQTLNHNVMYWYQQKSSQAPKLLFHYYDKDFNNEADTPDNFQSRRPNTSFCFLDIRSPGLGDTAMYLCATGTGPYEQYFGPGTRLTVT.

The genes are TRBV27 and TRBJ1-5; D may be TRBD1 (6 bases). Per germline, CDR1 MNHEY and CDR2 SMNVEV (reference sequence). Trimming stripped 5 bases from V and 4 bases from J, with 18 bases between. This CDR3 is 16 amino acids long. The CDR3, as DNA: TGTGCCAGCAGTCAAGAGGGGGTTTTGGGAAATCAGCCCCAGCATTTT. Amino acids: CASSQEGVLGNQPQHF.